This T cell receptor (beta chain) came from a study of vaccination effects on CD4 cells after COVID-19. Study background: Participants got two doses of BNT162b2 or mRNA-1273 vaccine. General study points: Cross-reactivity with common cold coronaviruses was shown by only 1 of 255 vaccine-induced clones in healthy vaccinees.

Antigen-specific CD4+ T cells were expanded with viral peptide pools in the ViraFEST assay before sequencing. Cells that had been cultured for roughly 9 days were the source of isolated CD4+ T cells. Among the vaccine recipients, none had a prior SARS-CoV-2 infection, and nucleocapsid antibodies were negative. Only in-frame clones appear in the TCRdb table, and some are missing; sequencing was by immunoSEQ multiplex PCR. The sample holds 25,000 or so clones, approximately 71% seen once. V was trimmed by 0 bases and J by 0 bases, leaving 22 bases between them. The germline CDR1 and CDR2 sequences are SGDLS and YYNGEE. The CDR3 loop spans 20 amino acids. A word on this clone: The antigen remains undetermined.

V usage is TRBV9 and J usage is TRBJ1-5, with a possible D match to TRBD1 (6 bases). The sequence was collected from a human donor who received a COVID-19 vaccine. The sample consisted of CD4+ T cells from PBMCs cultured with HCoV-OC43 spike peptides, taken before COVID-19 vaccination. As to subset: HCoV-OC43 spike overlapping peptide pool stimulation. The DNA for the CDR3 is TGTGCCAGCAGCGTAGATCTGACAGGCCCTGACTCTTATAGCAATCAGCCCCAGCATTTT. Its protein is CASSVDLTGPDSYSNQPQHF.